This TCR beta chain came from a study of OX40 agonist ivuxolimab in advanced cancers. About the research overall: More than 35% of patients had received prior checkpoint inhibitor therapy. Regarding the study as a whole: Relative to CD4+ cells, CD8+ T cells on average had more expanded clones.

TCRdb keeps only in-frame clones here, not all; method: immunoSEQ multiplex PCR. The sample shows about 36,000 clones, about 70% of them seen only once. This clone was seen only a few times. Its antigen is undetermined. With 9 bases removed from V and 5 bases from J, the gap between germline ends came to 25 bases. The CDR3 extends over 16 amino acids. Germline V CDR1 and CDR2: MDHEN, SYDVKM. The chain joins TRBV28 to TRBJ1-2; TRBD1 is a possible D gene (6 bases). The material was CD4+ or CD8+ T cells sorted from blood, obtained in a trial of the OX40 agonist ivuxolimab. This receptor was identified in an adult with an advanced solid tumor such as melanoma, head and neck, liver or kidney cancer. DNA for the CDR3: TGTGCCAGTCGCGGGACACATCTTGGGGGATCTTATGGCTACACCTTC. This translates into CASRGTHLGGSYGYTF.